This T cell receptor beta chain was sequenced during a study of T cell responses to AZD1222 COVID-19 vaccine (dated by TCRdb to the early 2020s). Study-wide context: AZD1222 recipients with second doses at about 4 weeks or about 12 weeks were pooled, because spike-specific TCR depth and breadth did not differ between schedules. TCR sequencing covered roughly 230 trial participants: some 210 given two doses of AZD1222 and approximately 26 given two doses of MenACWY control vaccine. Enrollment into the trials was organized by age into subgroups of 18-55, 56-69 and 70-plus years, and those subgroups contained approximately 150, 30 and 60 TCR-sequenced participants, respectively. What the authors observed across the whole study: Participants were mostly white British, with more females than males. The authors suggested clonal diversity may have been underestimated. Reportedly, close to half of the unique spike-specific TCRs recognized epitopes lying outside the regions that are mutated in the B.1.351 and B.1.1.7 variants. Spike-specific TCR breadth and depth rose significantly after two AZD1222 doses compared with day 0 and with MenACWY recipients. The 56-69-year group was small, and its depth increase did not reach significance, likely because of low power. Conclusions about previously exposed vaccinees are limited because only six or seven AZD1222 recipients were SARS-CoV-2 seropositive at baseline. Because no samples from the day 14 peak response were available, repertoires could be characterized only after the peak T cell response. Vaccine-associated CD4 TCRs spanned the whole spike protein, with dominant responses in regions 160-218 and 743-854.

The CDR3 regions of human TCRbeta chains were analyzed by immunosequencing. Processing in the source paper ran as follows. TCRs in the repertoires were matched against a reference library of SARS-CoV-2-specific TCRs that had been generated with the MIRA antigen-specificity platform. Breadth was defined as the fraction of unique TCRs that were SARS-CoV-2-associated. Depth was defined as the fraction of total T cells that were SARS-CoV-2-associated. Using the MIRA data, each spike-specific TCR was mapped to the spike region that the TCR reacts to and placed in a CD4 or CD8 class. Log10-transformed breadth and depth values were compared by one-way ANOVA with Sidak's multiple comparisons tests. What TCRdb holds here is the immuneACCESS table cut down to in-frame rearrangements. Part of the clones is not present; checked against another copy, under half of the missing clones reflect an unresolved V gene, and the others are unexplained. The D gene and trimming were derived from the DNA, and the V and J assignments and clone size from that table. Across this sample there are 75,000 to 100,000 clones, with roughly 90% seen only once. The ten largest clones add up to approximately 25% of the sample.

The time point label here, explained by the study, means: baseline before first vaccination. The vaccinee samples were drawn from two UK trials, COV001 and COV002, one of which was a single-blind randomized controlled phase 2/3 trial testing AZD1222 (ChAdOx1 nCoV-19) in healthy adults. For TCRbeta chain sequencing, PBMC samples were collected from trial participants at day 0 and at day 28 after the second dose. CDR1 is given as MNHNS and CDR2 as SASEGT, both from the germline V gene. The CDR3 runs 16 residues from the cysteine to the phenylalanine. Solely the CDR3 DNA is kept, with 48 bases framed from the first base. The V end loses 4 bases and the J end loses 4 bases, and a stretch of 19 bases separates them. This clone was detected once. It has no known antigen specificity. It has no much larger one-base neighbor in the sample; base qualities were not kept.

The chain couples TRBV6-1 to TRBJ1-1; the D segment could be TRBD1, given 6 matching bases. The origin of this receptor is an adult in good health. Sequences were derived from peripheral blood, sampled on day 0 of AZD1222 vaccination. The CDR3 loop reads CASSGHLTSQGTEAFF. In nucleotides, the sequence is TGTGCCAGCAGTGGTCATCTTACTTCACAGGGCACTGAAGCTTTCTTT.